Listed below are T cell receptor beta chains from one sample, sequenced in a study of T cell changes during pregnancy in multiple sclerosis. Measured with immunoSEQ multiplex PCR; TCRdb has only the in-frame clones, and not every one. The data hold about 70,000 clones, with approximately 92% observed a single time. The sequenced sample was peripheral blood, obtained in the second trimester of pregnancy. The receptor set was obtained from a female donor in good health, enrolled as a control in a pregnancy study. The CDR3 runs from the conserved cysteine through the conserved F or W. The order of the fields is D gene, V gene, clone size, J gene, CDR3 DNA, CDR3 protein. The D gene is left open where the match is weak. A row's size may be missing; if present it is once, few, many or a size class.

NA	TRBV6-6	few	TRBJ1-1	TGTGCCAGCAGATCCCCAGCTGAAGCTTTCTTT	CASRSPAEAFF
NA	TRBV21-1	NA	TRBJ1-1	TGTGCCAGCAGAACGGAGGGGAAAAACACTGAAGCTTTCTTT	CASRTEGKNTEAFF
TRBD2	TRBV6-5	NA	TRBJ2-7	TGTGCCAGCAGTCGTGGGACTAGCGGGACCTACGAGCAGTACTTC	CASSRGTSGTYEQYF
TRBD1	TRBV4-2	NA	TRBJ2-5	TGTGCCAGCAGCCAAGTGGGACAGCAAGAGACCCAGTACTTC	CASSQVGQQETQYF
NA	TRBV29-1	NA	TRBJ1-4	TGCAGCGTTGAATTCTGGGGGGAGGCTAATGAAAAACTGTTTTTT	CSVEFWGEANEKLFF
NA	TRBV7-6	NA	TRBJ1-1	TGTGCCAGCAGCTTAGAGAGAAACACTGAAGCTTTCTTT	CASSLERNTEAFF
TRBD2	TRBV4-1	NA	TRBJ2-3	TGCGCCAGCAGCCAAAGTCTAGCGGAATTCGCTAGCACAGATACGCAGTATTTT	CASSQSLAEFASTDTQYF
NA	TRBV28	NA	TRBJ1-6	TGTGCCAGCAGCCGGACCGGGGATTCGTCACCCCTCCACTTT	CASSRTGDSSPLHF
TRBD1	TRBV7-9	NA	TRBJ1-4	TGTGCCAGCAGCTTGGGAGACAGGGCGGAAAAACTGTTTTTT	CASSLGDRAEKLFF
NA	TRBV7-9	NA	TRBJ2-5	TGTGCCAGCAGCCCCGGGACTTCGGGGGAGACCCAGTACTTC	CASSPGTSGETQYF
NA	TRBV10-3	NA	TRBJ1-1	TGTGCCATCAGTGCGCAGGGTGGGGACACCACTGAAGCTTTCTTT	CAISAQGGDTTEAFF
TRBD1	TRBV6-5	NA	TRBJ1-2	TGTGCCAGCAGTTACTCGGGGACAGAAGAAGTGAATGGCTACACCTTC	CASSYSGTEEVNGYTF